This TCR beta chain was sequenced in a study of OX40 agonist ivuxolimab in advanced cancers. For the wider study: Ivuxolimab was an agonistic, fully human IgG2 monoclonal antibody directed against OX40 (CD134), a costimulatory receptor. Intravenous ivuxolimab was administered to patients every 2 weeks at six dose levels: 0.01, 0.1, 0.3, 1.5, 3 and 10 mg/kg. Of the roughly 54 dose-escalation patients, hepatocellular carcinoma was present in approximately 20, melanoma in roughly 15, renal cell carcinoma in 9 and head and neck cancer in 9. In the dose-escalation cohort, over 65% of patients were male, and the mean age was approximately 60 years, with a range of about 20 to 79. Patients were allowed to have had prior anti-PD-1, anti-PD-L1 or anti-CTLA-4 therapy, and roughly 40% of the dose-escalation patients had previously received checkpoint inhibitors. Three dose-escalation patients achieved partial responses, one with hepatocellular carcinoma and two with cutaneous melanoma. The purpose of peripheral TCRbeta sequencing was to test whether ivuxolimab changed TCR sequence diversity and led to clonal T-cell expansion. The paper covers the monotherapy dose-escalation part of the phase I ivuxolimab trial, which included N of about 50 patients. The paper's findings and limits, for the study overall: In the 0.1-3.0 mg/kg groups, partial responders had among the lowest normalized peripheral clonal expansion, particularly in CD8+ T cells. The antigen specificity of the clonally expanded peripheral T cells was not determined. Clonal expansion of both CD4+ and CD8+ blood T cells was observed from baseline to week 6 at doses 0.1 to 3.0 mg/kg. Low levels of normalized T-cell clonal expansion were also seen in some patients who did not respond. After ivuxolimab, more expanded clones were found on average in CD8+ T cells than in CD4+ T cells.

To sequence the TCRbeta CDR3 region, genomic DNA was isolated from the sorted cells. The immunoSEQ Assay was used for sequencing of TCRbeta CDR3 regions. In its TCRdb copy, this immuneACCESS table keeps in-frame sequences only and misses some clones. Where compared with another copy, unresolved V genes explain less than half of these, and the others have no known cause. The sample includes tens of thousands of clones, with approximately 86% observed a single time. Of the sample, about 1% is held by the ten largest clones. This clone came up many times. Its target antigen remains unknown. Base qualities are not recorded, but no much larger clone differs from it by a single base. In the same sample, other DNA sequences code for this CDR3. Patients with autoimmune disease history or receiving systemic immunosuppression were excluded from the trial. In every dose cohort, peripheral blood was drawn for TCR sequencing at baseline, cycle 4 day 1, and cycle 7 day 1. The samples were taken from a phase I, first-in-human, multicenter, open-label dose-escalation trial of ivuxolimab. Adults with locally advanced or metastatic melanoma, renal cell, hepatocellular, or head and neck squamous cell carcinoma were enrolled in the trial. Before TCR sequencing, CD4+ and CD8+ T cells were separately sorted from peripheral blood.

The sequencing used CD4+ or CD8+ T cells sorted from blood, collected in a trial of the OX40 agonist ivuxolimab. This TCR was recovered from an adult with an advanced solid tumor such as melanoma, head and neck, liver or kidney cancer.

CDR3 sequence: CASSLLVAGGQETQYF. Read as DNA, the sequence is TGTGCCAGCAGCTTACTGGTAGCGGGAGGCCAAGAGACCCAGTACTTC. Recombination joined TRBV11-2 with TRBJ2-5; TRBD2 matches 10 bases in the middle. Measured from the cysteine to the phenylalanine, the CDR3 is 16 residues long. Left in the record is the CDR3 DNA by itself, 48 bases read in frame from the first base. Clipping removes 2 bases from V and 1 base from J, with 4 as the unmatched junction base count. The germline V gene provides CDR1 SGHAT and CDR2 FQNNGV.